One and the same sample provided the 10 T cell receptor beta chains below, sequenced in a study of blood T cells in healthy people across ages. Primed by a sample-barcoded 5' primer and a J-beta primer mix, a second PCR proceeded for roughly 7 to 11 cycles. TCRdb reprocessed the 5' RACE reads via MiXCR and lists one record per CDR3 protein. The sample records 1.5 million to 2 million distinct CDR3 sequences, 40% to 55% being singletons. The material sequenced was blood. The source of these receptors is a woman aged 40 to 49 in good health.

The chain carries TRBV4-2 and TRBJ1-2; D perhaps matches TRBD1 (6 bases). V was shortened by 5 bases and J by 4 bases, with 17 bases between the two germline ends. The CDR3 runs 15 residues. Germline assignment: CDR1 LGHNA and CDR2 YNFKEQ. As DNA, the CDR3 is TGTGCCAGCAGCACCCGGACAGATACTTCCTATGGCTACACCTTC. It specifies CASSTRTDTSYGYTF.

The genes are TRBV7-2 and TRBJ2-3, with TRBD2 as a possible D gene (6 bases). This CDR3 has 13 residues. The V end was cut by 3 bases, the J end by 7 bases, with 11 bases between. The V gene's germline CDR1 is SGHTA and CDR2 FQGNSA. The CDR3 here is CASSFGTPNTQYF. The DNA for the CDR3 is TGTGCCAGCAGCTTCGGGACTCCGAATACGCAGTATTTT.

This clonotype was picked up a small number of times. The chain couples TRBV29-1 to TRBJ1-2; D may be TRBD1 (5 bases). From germline, CDR1 is SQVTM and CDR2 ANQGSEA. V lost 4 bases and J 4 bases, leaving 13 bases between the germline ends. CDR3 length: 13 residues. CDR3 region: CSVVAGIGYGYTF. In DNA, the CDR3 is TGCAGCGTTGTGGCAGGGATTGGCTATGGCTACACCTTC.

The chain links TRBV12-3 or TRBV12-4 to TRBJ2-3, with 12 bases that match TRBD2. There are 15 residues in the CDR3. V shed 5 bases and J 4 bases; nucleotides not matched to a gene: 4. The CDR3 DNA is TGTGCCAGCAGTCGGACTAGCGGGGTTCCAGATACGCAGTATTTT. Translated: CASSRTSGVPDTQYF.

This chain uses TRBV7-9 with TRBJ2-7; a possible D gene is TRBD1 (5 bases). There are 15 residues in the CDR3. From germline, CDR1 is SEHNR and CDR2 FQNEAQ (reference sequence). V gave up 4 bases and J gave up 2 bases, with 15 bases separating them. CDR3 nucleotides: TGTGCCAGCAGCTCCGACATTCAGGGTCCCTACGAGCAGTACTTC. It yields the protein CASSSDIQGPYEQYF.

The V and J genes are TRBV27 and TRBJ2-1; TRBD2 matches at 8 bases. Germline V gene lookup returns CDR1 MNHEY and CDR2 SMNVEV (reference sequence). Trimming cost V 5 bases and J 4 bases; bases outside gene matches: 13. CDR3 length: 17 residues. CDR3 residues: CASSPGGGSVRYNEQFF. CDR3 sequence (DNA): TGTGCCAGCAGTCCCGGGGGGGGTAGTGTGCGATACAATGAGCAGTTCTTC.

The chain links TRBV25-1 to TRBJ2-1; D gene ambiguous. Germline V gene lookup returns CDR1 MGHDK and CDR2 SYGVNS. With 7 bases removed from V and 8 bases from J, the gap between germline ends came to 9 bases. The CDR3 spans 11 residues. The CDR3 nucleotides read TGTGCCAGCATGCGATGGGATGAGCAGTTCTTC. Translating it yields CASMRWDEQFF.

The chain is built from TRBV18 and TRBJ1-2; possibly TRBD1 for D (6 bases). Germline V lookup: CDR1 KGHSH, CDR2 LQKENI. This CDR3 is 16 amino acids long. Trimming pared 3 bases from V and 1 base from J, leaving 15 bases between. CDR3 nucleotides: TGTGCCAGCTCACCCTATCGCGGGGACAATAACTATGGCTACACCTTC. Translating it yields CASSPYRGDNNYGYTF.

This clonotype was found a few times. The chain links TRBV20-1 to TRBJ2-7; D uncertain. Germline lookup yields CDR1 DFQATT and CDR2 SNEGSKA (reference sequence). The CDR3 length is 17 residues. The ends were cut back, 3 bases at V and 5 bases at J, with 26 bases in the middle. The chain's CDR3 is CSARNAERADSFHEQYF. CDR3 bases: TGCAGTGCTAGGAACGCCGAACGGGCGGATAGCTTCCACGAGCAGTACTTC.

The chain uses TRBV5-1 and TRBJ2-1; possibly TRBD2 for D (6 bases). V lost 4 bases to trimming and J lost 10 bases, with 21 bases between them. This CDR3 spans 15 amino acids. Germline V lookup: CDR1 SGHRS, CDR2 YFSETQ. The CDR3 protein is CASSAGRGRPSEQFF. CDR3 bases: TGCGCCAGCAGCGCGGGACGAGGTAGACCCTCCGAGCAGTTCTTC.